This T cell receptor beta chain was sequenced for a study of blood T cell repertoires in COVID-19. Study background: There were acute and convalescent COVID-19 samples, and they came from the United States, Italy and Spain. In each case, the material was cDNA or gDNA derived from T cells, B-cell-depleted T cells, or PBMCs.

Per the authors' pipeline: Amplifying reference gene primers gave estimates of nucleated cell counts. Assay used: immunoSEQ multiplex PCR; TCRdb lists only in-frame clones, some missing. The D gene and trimming were derived from the DNA, and the V and J assignments and clone size from that table. In the table there are about 170,000 clones, 80% to 85% of which are singletons. The CDR3 has 17 residues. Germline V gene data show CDR1 as SQVTM and CDR2 as ANQGSEA. The J segment lost 2 bases and the V segment lost 6 bases, leaving 13 bases of the junction unmatched. The clonotype comes from a man aged 70-80 years with active or convalescent COVID-19. This chain uses TRBV29-1 with TRBJ2-7; TRBD2 aligns across 13 bases. Sequenced material: peripheral blood. The DNA for the CDR3 is TGCAGCGTCGCGGACAGGGGCGGACTAGCGGGGGCCTACGAGCAGTACTTC. This gives the protein CSVADRGGLAGAYEQYF.